A single sample gave rise to the 24 T cell receptor beta chains below, sequenced in a study of Graves' ophthalmopathy and Graves' hyperthyroidism. RNA transcripts yielded amplified TCR beta CDR3 regions. An opening RT-PCR round employed HTBI primers and preceded a second-round multiplex PCR. TCRdb recomputed calls from the multiplex PCR reads with MiXCR, one row per CDR3 protein. The profile covers approximately 700,000 distinct CDR3 sequences, with approximately 40% appearing a single time and about 40% taken by the ten largest. Material for sequencing was peripheral blood. The receptors derive from an adult man with Graves' ophthalmopathy.

The chain is built from TRBV10-3 and TRBJ1-2, with a possible D match to TRBD1 (5 bases). Trimming cost V 10 bases and J 4 bases, with 22 bases left between them. From germline, CDR1 is ENHRY and CDR2 SYGVKD. CDR3 length equals 15 residues. CDR3 in amino acids: CASNPGTGGVYGYTF. DNA of the CDR3: TGTGCCAGCAACCCCGGGACCGGAGGGGTCTATGGCTACACCTTC.

The chain combines TRBV25-1 with TRBJ2-2; D tentatively reads TRBD1 or TRBD2 (5 bases each). The CDR3 runs to 15 residues. V gave up 4 bases and J gave up 4 bases, with 13 bases separating them. Germline CDR1 MGHDK, CDR2 SYGVNS. The CDR3 DNA follows: TGTGCCAGCAGTGCTAGAGTTGGGGGCACCGGGGAGCTGTTTTTT. This encodes CASSARVGGTGELFF. Drawing the rest from reference TRBV25-1 and TRBJ2-2, the complete variable domain is EADIYQTPRYLVIGTGKKITLECSQTMGHDKMYWYQQDPGMELHLIHYSYGVNSTEKGDLSSESTVSRIRTEHFPLTLESARPSHTSQYLCASSARVGGTGELFFGEGSRLTVL.

The chain couples TRBV29-1 to TRBJ1-4; no clear D gene. Germline loops: CDR1 SQVTM, CDR2 ANQGSEA. Trimming cost V 3 bases and J 10 bases, with 12 bases left between them. The CDR3 has 12 amino acids. DNA for the CDR3: TGCAGCGTTGAGGAGAGCTCTGGAAAACTGTTTTTT. This translates into CSVEESSGKLFF.

This clonotype has a count of ten or more. This chain uses TRBV11-2 with TRBJ1-5, with D hard to call. The germline V and J ends were trimmed by 0 bases and 5 bases, with 8 bases remaining between them. The germline V gene has CDR1 SGHAT and CDR2 FQNNGV. The CDR3 spans 14 residues. As DNA, the CDR3 is TGTGCCAGCAGCTTAGATCGGAGGCATCAGCCCCAGCATTTT. The encoded protein is CASSLDRRHQPQHF.

V usage is TRBV5-1 and J usage is TRBJ2-7, with a tentative D call TRBD2 (5 bases). This CDR3 region has 16 residues. Germline CDR1 and CDR2: SGHRS and YFSETQ. The V end was cut by 0 bases, the J end by 2 bases, with 15 bases between. CDR3 protein: CASSLASGFAPYEQYF. The CDR3 nucleotides read TGCGCCAGCAGCTTGGCCTCGGGATTTGCCCCCTACGAGCAGTACTTC.

The V gene is TRBV20-1, the J gene TRBJ1-4, with 7 bases identical to TRBD1. CDR3 length: 12 residues. The germline V gene encodes CDR1 DFQATT and CDR2 SNEGSKA (reference sequence). The trim removed 5 bases at V and 11 bases at J, leaving 8 bases unmatched. CDR3 region: CSASGTDGKLFF. CDR3 DNA: TGCAGTGCTTCCGGGACAGATGGGAAACTGTTTTTT.

This clonotype came up many times. J is TRBJ1-1 and V is TRBV10-3; tentatively, D is TRBD1 (6 bases). Trimming took 3 bases from V and 1 from J, leaving 12 bases between them. From germline, CDR1 is ENHRY and CDR2 SYGVKD. This CDR3 spans 15 amino acids. In DNA form, the CDR3 reads TGTGCCATCAGTGACCGGGGGCAGGGGAACACTGAAGCTTTCTTT. It yields the protein CAISDRGQGNTEAFF.

The rearrangement joins TRBV25-1 to TRBJ1-4, with D uncertain. Trimming took 3 bases from V and 8 from J, leaving 10 bases between them. Germline loops: CDR1 MGHDK, CDR2 SYGVNS. The CDR3 runs 13 residues. The CDR3 nucleotides read TGTGCCAGCAGTGAGACCGGCGGGGAAAAACTGTTTTTT. This sequence encodes CASSETGGEKLFF.

This clonotype was counted only a few times. This chain uses TRBV7-9 with TRBJ1-2, with a weak D call TRBD1 (5 bases). The CDR3 contains 12 residues. Trimming removed 3 bases from V and 3 bases from J, with 5 bases in between. Germline V lookup: CDR1 SEHNR, CDR2 FQNEAQ (reference sequence). The CDR3 protein is CASSFRDYGYTF. DNA of the CDR3: TGTGCCAGCAGCTTCAGGGACTATGGCTACACCTTC.

A few counts support this clonotype. V gene TRBV20-1 combines with J gene TRBJ2-7, with 7 bases aligning to TRBD1. This CDR3 has 12 residues. Germline loops: CDR1 DFQATT, CDR2 SNEGSKA (reference sequence). V trimming: 5 bases; J trimming: 3 bases; junction bases outside the gene matches: 4. The CDR3: CSAPDRYYEQYF. The CDR3 nucleotides are TGCAGTGCTCCGGACAGGTACTACGAGCAGTACTTC.

The V and J genes are TRBV5-4 and TRBJ2-7, with 8 nucleotides matching TRBD1. The CDR3 consists of 15 residues. Looked up from germline, CDR1 is SGHNT and CDR2 is YYREEE (reference sequence). J was trimmed by 3 bases and V by 5 bases; bases with no gene match: 10. This CDR3 is CASRPRGTGRYEQYF. The CDR3 bases are TGTGCCAGCAGGCCAAGGGGGACAGGACGCTACGAGCAGTACTTC.

This clonotype was seen more than once but under ten times. A much larger clone sits a single nucleotide away, making a read error possible. The gene calls are TRBV29-1 and TRBJ1-5; 7 bases line up with TRBD1. Germline CDR1 is SQVTM and CDR2 is ANQGSEA. CDR3 size: 12 residues. CDR3 DNA: TGCGGCGTCCGGGACAGCGATCAGCCCCAGCATTTT. As protein: CGVRDSDQPQHF. Complete variable domain (other parts from reference TRBV29-1 and TRBJ1-5): SAVISQKPSRDICQRGTSLTIQCQVDSQVTMMFWYRQQPGQSLTLIATANQGSEATYESGFVIDKFPISRPNLTFSTLTVSNMSPEDSSIYLCGVRDSDQPQHFGDGTRLSIL.

The V call is TRBV7-2, the J call TRBJ2-5; 8 positions agree with TRBD2. Germline CDR1 is SGHTA and CDR2 is FQGNSA. The CDR3 spans 16 residues. The V segment lost 5 bases and the J segment 0 bases; nucleotides outside the gene matches: 8. CDR3 region: CASSPRAGGDQETQYF. In DNA form, the CDR3 reads TGTGCCAGCAGCCCAAGGGCGGGGGGCGACCAAGAGACCCAGTACTTC.

V is TRBV15 and J is TRBJ1-5; D might be TRBD1 (5 bases). The germline gives CDR1 LNHNV, CDR2 YYDKDF (reference sequence). Trimming removed 0 bases from V and 10 bases from J, with 19 bases in between. The length of the CDR3 is 16 residues. CDR3 nucleotides: TGTGCCACCAGCAGAGATCCCCGGGACGGCAATTCACCCCAGCATTTT. Its protein product is CATSRDPRDGNSPQHF.

As regards this clonotype: At one of its ends the junction is not consistent with the germline gene, which may arise from a read error. The chain recombines TRBV20-1 with TRBJ1-5, with a tentative D call TRBD1 (5 bases). This CDR3 spans 14 amino acids. Per the germline V gene, CDR1 is DFQATT and CDR2 is SNEGSKA (reference sequence). The CDR3 bases are TGCAGTGCTCCCTTGGGGGTTAGCAGTCAGCCCCAGCATTTT. It specifies CSAPLGVSSQPQHF.

This clonotype was picked up many times. V usage is TRBV7-9 and J usage is TRBJ1-4; TRBD1 aligns across 7 bases. The V gene's germline CDR1 is SEHNR and CDR2 FQNEAQ (reference sequence). Unmatched junction bases numbered 8, after V lost 4 bases and J lost 6 bases. The CDR3 spans 15 residues. Written as DNA, the CDR3 is TGTGCCAGCAGCTCCCCCCGGGACAGTGATGAAAAACTGTTTTTT. This translates into CASSSPRDSDEKLFF.

The chain has TRBV5-8 and TRBJ2-7; D gene unclear. The CDR3 extends over 13 amino acids. CDR1 and CDR2 from the germline V gene are SGHTS and YDEGEE. The germline V and J ends were trimmed by 0 bases and 3 bases, with 7 bases remaining between them. DNA for the CDR3: TGTGCCAGCAGCTTGGATACCGTCTACGAGCAGTACTTC. Its translation is CASSLDTVYEQYF. Full variable domain (missing parts from reference TRBV5-8 and TRBJ2-7): EAGVTQSPTHLIKTRGQQATLRCSPISGHTSVYWYQQALGLGLQFLLWYDEGEERNRGNFPPRFSGRQFPNYSSELNVNALELEDSALYLCASSLDTVYEQYFGPGTRLTVT.

This clonotype was observed a handful of times. This chain connects TRBV4-3 to TRBJ2-5; 9 bases map to TRBD1. The CDR3 is 16 residues long. Germline V CDR1 and CDR2: LGHNA, YSLEER. V lost 4 bases and J lost 1; bases outside the gene matches: 7. CDR3 nucleotide sequence: TGCGCCAGCAGCCTGGGACAGGGCGTCGGCCAAGAGACCCAGTACTTC. It yields the protein CASSLGQGVGQETQYF.

This clonotype was counted ten times or more. The chain is built from TRBV15 and TRBJ1-1, with a tentative D call TRBD1 (6 bases). CDR1 and CDR2 (germline): LNHNV, YYDKDF (reference sequence). The CDR3 covers 14 residues. The V end lost 3 bases, the J end lost 4 bases, and 12 bases lay between the germline ends. The CDR3 sequence is CATSRRGSSTEAFF. CDR3 DNA: TGTGCCACCAGCAGGAGGGGGTCGTCCACTGAAGCTTTCTTT.

This sequence joins TRBV7-6 and TRBJ2-3, with 9 bases lining up with TRBD2. V trimming: 7 bases; J trimming: 7 bases; junction bases outside the gene matches: 6. Germline CDR1 is SGHVS and CDR2 is FNYEAQ. The CDR3 consists of 13 residues. As DNA, the CDR3 is TGTGCCAGCAAACTTACTAGCGGGTATACGCAGTATTTT. Residues: CASKLTSGYTQYF.

The table lists this clonotype with many counts. V is TRBV29-1 and J is TRBJ1-1, with a weak D call TRBD1 (6 bases). This CDR3 is 12 amino acids long. V was trimmed by 6 bases and J by 3 bases, leaving 11 bases between them. Germline loops: CDR1 SQVTM, CDR2 ANQGSEA. In nucleotides, the CDR3 is TGCAGCGTGCTGGACAGATACACTGAAGCTTTCTTT. Amino acids: CSVLDRYTEAFF.

The chain recombines TRBV25-1 with TRBJ2-2, with D perhaps assigned TRBD1 or TRBD2 (5 bases each). The germline CDR1 and CDR2 sequences are MGHDK and SYGVNS. This CDR3 contains 12 residues. The CDR3 here is CAGGLRAGELFF. For the CDR3, the DNA is TGTGCTGGGGGTCTACGTGCCGGGGAGCTGTTTTTT.

The chain employs TRBV9 and TRBJ2-5, with a tentative D call TRBD2 (7 bases). CDR3 size: 15 residues. The germline gives CDR1 SGDLS, CDR2 YYNGEE. The V end was cut by 3 bases, the J end by 5 bases, with 17 bases between. The CDR3 sequence: CASSEVGGPGETQYF. The CDR3 DNA follows: TGTGCCAGCAGCGAGGTGGGGGGGCCCGGGGAGACCCAGTACTTC. The full variable domain, rest sourced from reference TRBV9 and TRBJ2-5, is DSGVTQTPKHLITATGQRVTLRCSPRSGDLSVYWYQQSLDQGLQFLIQYYNGEERAKGNILERFSAQQFPDLHSELNLSSLELGDSALYFCASSEVGGPGETQYFGPGTRLLVL.

On this clonotype itself: Since a much larger clone is just one base distant, this may be a read error. This chain joins TRBV11-2 and TRBJ1-2; TRBD1 aligns across 7 bases. This CDR3 contains 13 residues. CDR1 is SGHAT, CDR2 FQNNGV, per germline. The CDR3 loop reads CASRPQGWDGHTF. As DNA, the CDR3 is TGTGCCAGCAGACCACAGGGGTGGGATGGCCACACCTTC.